A selection of T cell receptor beta chains follows, all from one sample in a study of metastatic and nonmetastatic thyroid tumors. TCRdb used MiXCR to call clones anew from the PCR reads. The sample lists about 82,000 clones; 12% were seen once. The sample comprised tumor tissue. The receptors here all came from a female donor with papillary thyroid cancer or a benign thyroid nodule (not recorded which). Some clones in this sample may be carry-over from other donors' samples. The conserved cysteine and the conserved F or W are not part of the CDR3 here.

CDR3 length: 9
V gene: TRBV5-1
CDR3 protein: ASSLNGELF

CDR3 length: 12
V gene: TRBV15
CDR3 protein: ATSRARGQYEQY

CDR3 length: 9
V gene: TRBV18
CDR3 protein: ASSLGEAAF

CDR3 length: 12
V gene: TRBV5-6
CDR3 protein: ASGQTCMNTEAF

CDR3 length: 9
V gene: TRBV20-1
CDR3 protein: SAAGTYGYT

CDR3 length: 15
V gene: TRBV27
CDR3 protein: ASSLRDRPGTMETQY

CDR3 length: 12
V gene: TRBV30
CDR3 protein: AWSVGTLLGELF

CDR3 length: 14
V gene: TRBV10-3
CDR3 protein: AISEQRTGADTEAF

CDR3 length: 11
V gene: TRBV13
CDR3 protein: ASSLRRGYEQY

CDR3 length: 12
V gene: TRBV6-1
CDR3 protein: ASSEGGGAGEQY

CDR3 length: 11
V gene: TRBV19
CDR3 protein: ASREGARTEAF

CDR3 length: 9
V gene: TRBV6-1
CDR3 protein: ASSEEGGAF

CDR3 length: 12
V gene: TRBV19
CDR3 protein: ATTSGRGINEQF

CDR3 length: 10
V gene: TRBV29-1
CDR3 protein: SVNDYLYGYT

CDR3 length: 11
V gene: TRBV4-1
CDR3 protein: ASSSRVMEKLF

CDR3 length: 10
V gene: TRBV30
CDR3 protein: AWKMGMNEQF

CDR3 length: 14
V gene: TRBV20-1
CDR3 protein: SARDDGRARDGTQY

CDR3 length: 12
V gene: TRBV12-3/TRBV12-4
CDR3 protein: ASSLAGLDNEQF

CDR3 length: 12
V gene: TRBV6-2/TRBV6-3
CDR3 protein: ASTVKGGSYEQY

CDR3 length: 12
V gene: TRBV25-1
CDR3 protein: ASSGRDRGYEQY

CDR3 length: 14
V gene: TRBV5-6
CDR3 protein: ASSLGLFGTPETQY

CDR3 length: 12
V gene: TRBV6-1
CDR3 protein: ATLGIASTDTQY

CDR3 length: 12
V gene: TRBV12-3/TRBV12-4
CDR3 protein: ASSLKGAVTEAF

CDR3 length: 17
V gene: TRBV6-2/TRBV6-3
CDR3 protein: ASSYKGSREEGRSYEQY

CDR3 length: 13
V gene: TRBV5-1
CDR3 protein: ASSLAGQGSDEQY

CDR3 length: 13
V gene: TRBV5-5
CDR3 protein: ASSLLTGTTGTQY

CDR3 length: 13
V gene: TRBV6-1
CDR3 protein: ASSDPYGDTEKLF

CDR3 length: 13
V gene: TRBV3-1
CDR3 protein: ASSQGGDMVHEQY

CDR3 length: 14
V gene: TRBV5-1
CDR3 protein: ASSQPWQFMNTEAF

CDR3 length: 12
V gene: TRBV10-3
CDR3 protein: AISAGQGITEAF

CDR3 length: 14
V gene: TRBV5-1
CDR3 protein: ASSAQGPYSNQPQH

CDR3 length: 13
V gene: TRBV12-3/TRBV12-4
CDR3 protein: ASSLYRVSTDTQY

CDR3 length: 11
V gene: TRBV19
CDR3 protein: ASSRGPYNEQF

CDR3 length: 13
V gene: TRBV9
CDR3 protein: ASSVEGAGYYEQY

CDR3 length: 11
V gene: TRBV20-1
CDR3 protein: SALLSIQETQY

CDR3 length: 11
V gene: TRBV9
CDR3 protein: ASSPLPRGEAF

CDR3 length: 15
V gene: TRBV11-2
CDR3 protein: ASSLDSLAGMSYEQY

CDR3 length: 10
V gene: TRBV20-1
CDR3 protein: SAKDRLYEQY

CDR3 length: 11
V gene: TRBV5-1
CDR3 protein: ASSLGALFEQY

CDR3 length: 12
V gene: TRBV5-8
CDR3 protein: ASSLRGVKNIQY

CDR3 length: 13
V gene: TRBV12-3/TRBV12-4
CDR3 protein: ASSPTGGSNQPQH

CDR3 length: 14
V gene: TRBV20-1
CDR3 protein: SARDGLAGDTDTQY

CDR3 length: 14
V gene: TRBV5-6
CDR3 protein: ASSSTGLSRSGELF

CDR3 length: 11
V gene: TRBV27
CDR3 protein: ASRASGRGEQY

CDR3 length: 12
V gene: TRBV19
CDR3 protein: ASIRRGLDTEAF